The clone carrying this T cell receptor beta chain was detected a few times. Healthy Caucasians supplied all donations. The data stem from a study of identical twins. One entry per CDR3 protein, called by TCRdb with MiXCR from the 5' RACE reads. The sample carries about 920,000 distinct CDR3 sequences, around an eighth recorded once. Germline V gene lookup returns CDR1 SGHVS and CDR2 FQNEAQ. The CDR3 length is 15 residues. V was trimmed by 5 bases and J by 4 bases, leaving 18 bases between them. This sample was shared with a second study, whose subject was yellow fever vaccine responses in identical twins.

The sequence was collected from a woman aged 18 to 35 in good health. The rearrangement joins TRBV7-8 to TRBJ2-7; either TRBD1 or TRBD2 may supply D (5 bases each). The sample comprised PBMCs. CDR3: CASSPFEGSRYEQYF. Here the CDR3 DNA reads TGTGCCAGCAGCCCGTTTGAGGGGAGTCGGTACGAGCAGTACTTC.